This TCR beta chain was recovered during a study of blood T cells in healthy people across ages. Study at large: About one barcoded beta molecule per two T cells was the capture yield of template switching.

Primers used in a second PCR of about 7 to 11 cycles were a sample-barcoded 5' primer and a J-beta primer mix. TCRdb redid the calling of the 5' RACE reads with MiXCR, one entry per CDR3 protein. The data contain about 1.5 million distinct CDR3 sequences, under 55% of them singletons. V was cut by 2 bases and J by 7 bases, with 8 bases left in between. The germline V gene has CDR1 LGHDT and CDR2 YNNKEL (reference sequence). The CDR3 is made up of 13 amino acids. The study recruited healthy Caucasian donors from Russia who were aged about 6 to 90. Total RNA was isolated from each sample in quantities of at least 5 micrograms.

The sequence came from a young woman in good health. The chain links TRBV3-1 to TRBJ2-2; TRBD1 is a possible D gene (6 bases). Sequences were obtained from blood. The CDR3 DNA is TGTGCCAGCAGCCAACAGGGGATCGGGGAGCTGTTTTTT. Translation gives CASSQQGIGELFF.